This record concerns one TCR beta chain sequence. One junction end disagrees with the germline gene, perhaps due to a read error. These data belong to a study of graft-versus-host responses after intestinal transplantation. This CDR3 is 13 amino acids long. Germline-derived CDR1 and CDR2 are ENHRY and SYGVKD. Only in-frame clones appear in the TCRdb table, and some are missing; sequencing was by immunoSEQ multiplex PCR. Altogether some 69,000 clones are present, about nine tenths being singletons, with the ten largest covering around 7%. V gene TRBV10-3 combines with J gene TRBJ1-1; D ambiguous. Sample: bone marrow, taken 734 days after intestinal transplantation. This clonotype originated in a human patient who received an intestinal transplant, so some T cells may come from the graft donor. The CDR3 here is CAIRAEFPSESFF. CDR3 DNA: TGTGCCATCAGGGCTGAATTTCCCTCTGAATCTTTCTTT.